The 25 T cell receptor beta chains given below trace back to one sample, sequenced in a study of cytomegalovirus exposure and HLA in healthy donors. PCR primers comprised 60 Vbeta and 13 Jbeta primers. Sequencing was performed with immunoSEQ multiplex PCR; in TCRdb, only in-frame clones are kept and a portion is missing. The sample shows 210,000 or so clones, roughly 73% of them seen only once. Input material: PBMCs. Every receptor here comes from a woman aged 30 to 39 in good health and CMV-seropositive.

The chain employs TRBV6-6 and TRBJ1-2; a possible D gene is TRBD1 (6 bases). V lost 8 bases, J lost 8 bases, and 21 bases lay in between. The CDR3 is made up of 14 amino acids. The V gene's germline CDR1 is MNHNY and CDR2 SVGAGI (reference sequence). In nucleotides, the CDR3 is TGTGCCAGCGGATTCAGGACAGAGGTGTACGGCTACACCTTC. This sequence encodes CASGFRTEVYGYTF.

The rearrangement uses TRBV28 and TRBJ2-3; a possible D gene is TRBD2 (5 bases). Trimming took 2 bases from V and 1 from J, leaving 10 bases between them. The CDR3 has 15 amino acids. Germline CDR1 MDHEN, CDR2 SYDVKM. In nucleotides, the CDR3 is TGTGCCAGCAGTTTAGAGACTACTGGCACAGATACGCAGTATTTT. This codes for CASSLETTGTDTQYF. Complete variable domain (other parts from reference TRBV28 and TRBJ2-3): DVKVTQSSRYLVKRTGEKVFLECVQDMDHENMFWYRQDPGLGLRLIYFSYDVKMKEKGDIPEGYSVSREKKERFSLILESASTNQTSMYLCASSLETTGTDTQYFGPGTRLTVL.

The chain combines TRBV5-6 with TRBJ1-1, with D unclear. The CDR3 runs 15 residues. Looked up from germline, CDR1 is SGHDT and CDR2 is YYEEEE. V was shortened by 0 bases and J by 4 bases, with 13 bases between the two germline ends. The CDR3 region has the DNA TGTGCCAGCAGCTTGGTAGGCCAGGTGGGCACTGAAGCTTTCTTT. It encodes CASSLVGQVGTEAFF.

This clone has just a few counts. DNA for the CDR3: TGCGCCAGCAGCCACCTGGGGACAGGTCAGAACACCGGGGAGCTGTTTTTT. It is translated as CASSHLGTGQNTGELFF. The J gene is TRBJ2-2, the V gene TRBV4-1; 8 nucleotides line up with TRBD1. The V segment lost 3 bases and the J segment 1 base; nucleotides outside the gene matches: 7. CDR3 length: 17 residues. Germline V gives CDR1 MGHRA, CDR2 YSYEKL.

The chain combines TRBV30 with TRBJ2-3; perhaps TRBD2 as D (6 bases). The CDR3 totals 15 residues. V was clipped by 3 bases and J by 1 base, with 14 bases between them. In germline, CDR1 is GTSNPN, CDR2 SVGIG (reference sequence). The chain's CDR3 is CAWSVGGGGTDTQYF. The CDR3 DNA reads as TGTGCCTGGAGCGTCGGGGGAGGAGGCACAGATACGCAGTATTTT.

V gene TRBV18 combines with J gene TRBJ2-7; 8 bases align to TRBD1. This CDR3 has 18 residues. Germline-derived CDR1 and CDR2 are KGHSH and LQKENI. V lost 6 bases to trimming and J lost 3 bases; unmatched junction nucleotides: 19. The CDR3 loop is CASSLIFEGQETNYEQYF. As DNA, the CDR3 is TGTGCCAGCTCCCTTATTTTTGAGGGACAGGAGACTAACTACGAGCAGTACTTC.

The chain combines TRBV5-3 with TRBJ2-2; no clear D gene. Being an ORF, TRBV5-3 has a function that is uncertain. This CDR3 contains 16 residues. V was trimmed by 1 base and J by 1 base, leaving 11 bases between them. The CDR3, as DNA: TGTGCCAGAAGCTTGCTAGGAGAGATGAACACCGGGGAGCTGTTTTTT. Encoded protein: CARSLLGEMNTGELFF.

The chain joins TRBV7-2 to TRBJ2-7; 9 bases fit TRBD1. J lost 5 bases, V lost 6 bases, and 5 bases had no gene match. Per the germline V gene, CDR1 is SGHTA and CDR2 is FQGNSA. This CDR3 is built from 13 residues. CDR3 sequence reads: CASRGQGRDEQYF. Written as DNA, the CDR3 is TGTGCCAGCAGAGGACAGGGGAGGGACGAGCAGTACTTC.

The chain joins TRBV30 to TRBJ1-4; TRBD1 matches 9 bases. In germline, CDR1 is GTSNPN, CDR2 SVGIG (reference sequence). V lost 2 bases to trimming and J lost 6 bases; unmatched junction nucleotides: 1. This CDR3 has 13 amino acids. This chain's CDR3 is CAWSRDRDEKLFF. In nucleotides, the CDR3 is TGTGCCTGGAGTCGGGACAGGGATGAAAAACTGTTTTTT.

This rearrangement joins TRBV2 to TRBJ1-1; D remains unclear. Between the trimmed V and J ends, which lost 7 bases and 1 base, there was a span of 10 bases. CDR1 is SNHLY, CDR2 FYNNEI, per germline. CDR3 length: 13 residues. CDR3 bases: TGTGCCAGCATAGGAGCATCGAACACTGAAGCTTTCTTT. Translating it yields CASIGASNTEAFF.

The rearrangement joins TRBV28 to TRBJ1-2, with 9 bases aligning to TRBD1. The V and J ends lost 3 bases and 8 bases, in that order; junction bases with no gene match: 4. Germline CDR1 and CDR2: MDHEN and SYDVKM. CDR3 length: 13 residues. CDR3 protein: CASSLYRGHGYTF. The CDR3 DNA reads TGTGCCAGCAGTTTGTACAGGGGGCACGGCTACACCTTC.

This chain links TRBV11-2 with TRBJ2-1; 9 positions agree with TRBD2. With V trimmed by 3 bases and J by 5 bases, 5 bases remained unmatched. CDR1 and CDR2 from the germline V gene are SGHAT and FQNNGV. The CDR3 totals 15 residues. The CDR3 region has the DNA TGTGCCAGCAGCTTTGGCGGGGGGGATAACAATGAGCAGTTCTTC. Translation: CASSFGGGDNNEQFF.

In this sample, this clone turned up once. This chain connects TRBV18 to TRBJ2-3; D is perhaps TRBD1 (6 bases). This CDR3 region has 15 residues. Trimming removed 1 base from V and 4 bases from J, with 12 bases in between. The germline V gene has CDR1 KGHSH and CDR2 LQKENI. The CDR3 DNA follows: TGTGCCAGCTCACCACTACAGGGTTCGCCAGATACGCAGTATTTT. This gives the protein CASSPLQGSPDTQYF.

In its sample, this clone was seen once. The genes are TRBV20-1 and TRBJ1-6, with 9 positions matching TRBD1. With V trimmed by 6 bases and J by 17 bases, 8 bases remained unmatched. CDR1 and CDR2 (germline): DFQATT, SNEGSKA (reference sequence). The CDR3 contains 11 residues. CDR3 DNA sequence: TGCAGTGCAAAGGACAGGGGTCGTGTCCACTTT. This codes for CSAKDRGRVHF.

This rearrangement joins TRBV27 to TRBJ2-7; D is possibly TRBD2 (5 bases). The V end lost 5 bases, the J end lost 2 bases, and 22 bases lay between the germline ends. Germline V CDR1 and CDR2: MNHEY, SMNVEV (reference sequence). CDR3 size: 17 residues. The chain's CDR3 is CASSLHRASLSPYEQYF. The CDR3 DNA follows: TGTGCCAGCAGTCTCCATCGGGCTAGCCTCTCGCCCTACGAGCAGTACTTC.

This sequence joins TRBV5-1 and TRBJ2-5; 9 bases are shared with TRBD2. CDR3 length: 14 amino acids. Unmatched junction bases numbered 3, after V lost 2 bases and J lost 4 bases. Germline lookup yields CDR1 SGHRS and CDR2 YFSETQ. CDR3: CASSFSGSGETQYF. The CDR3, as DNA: TGCGCCAGCAGCTTTAGCGGGAGTGGAGAGACCCAGTACTTC.

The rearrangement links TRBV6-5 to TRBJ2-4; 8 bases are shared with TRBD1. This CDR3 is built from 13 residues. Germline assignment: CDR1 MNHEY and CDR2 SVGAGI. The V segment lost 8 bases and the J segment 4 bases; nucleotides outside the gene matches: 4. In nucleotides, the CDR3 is TGTGCCAGCGTATACAGGGGGAAAAACATTCAGTACTTC. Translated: CASVYRGKNIQYF.

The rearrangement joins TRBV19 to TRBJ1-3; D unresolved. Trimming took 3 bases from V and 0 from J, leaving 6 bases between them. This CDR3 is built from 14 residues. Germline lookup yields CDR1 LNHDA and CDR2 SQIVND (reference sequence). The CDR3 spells CASSMLSSGNTIYF. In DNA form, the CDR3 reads TGTGCCAGTAGTATGCTGAGCTCTGGAAACACCATATATTTT.

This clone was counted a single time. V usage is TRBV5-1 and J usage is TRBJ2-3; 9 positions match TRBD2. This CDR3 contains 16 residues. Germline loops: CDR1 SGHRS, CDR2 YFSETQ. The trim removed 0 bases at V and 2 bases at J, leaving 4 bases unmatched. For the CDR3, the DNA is TGCGCCAGCAGCTTGGTGGCGGGAGGGCCCACAGATACGCAGTATTTT. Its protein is CASSLVAGGPTDTQYF. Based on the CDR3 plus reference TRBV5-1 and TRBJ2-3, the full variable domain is KAGVTQTPRYLIKTRGQQVTLSCSPISGHRSVSWYQQTPGQGLQFLFEYFSETQRNKGNFPGRFSGRQFSNSRSEMNVSTLELGDSALYLCASSLVAGGPTDTQYFGPGTRLTVL.

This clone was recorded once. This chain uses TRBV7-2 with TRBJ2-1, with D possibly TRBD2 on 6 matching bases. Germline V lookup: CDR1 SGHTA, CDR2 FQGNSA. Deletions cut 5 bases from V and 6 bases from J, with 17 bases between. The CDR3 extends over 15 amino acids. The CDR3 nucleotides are TGTGCCAGCAGCCCACCCGGGGGAGTTCGCAATGAGCAGTTCTTC. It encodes CASSPPGGVRNEQFF.

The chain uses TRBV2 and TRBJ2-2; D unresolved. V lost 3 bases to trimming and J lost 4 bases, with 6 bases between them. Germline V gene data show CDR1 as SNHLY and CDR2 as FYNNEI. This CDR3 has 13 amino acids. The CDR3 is CASSESSTGELFF. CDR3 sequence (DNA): TGTGCCAGCAGTGAGTCCTCCACCGGGGAGCTGTTTTTT.

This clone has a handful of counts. CDR3 sequence reads: CASSDRGQVGNTEAFF. CDR3 DNA sequence: TGTGCCAGCAGTGACAGGGGACAGGTTGGGAACACTGAAGCTTTCTTT. The rearrangement links TRBV2 to TRBJ1-1; 8 positions agree with TRBD1. CDR1 and CDR2 from the germline V gene are SNHLY and FYNNEI. Trimming at V came to 3 bases and at J to 1 base, leaving 7 bases not matched to a gene. The CDR3 sequence is 16 residues long.

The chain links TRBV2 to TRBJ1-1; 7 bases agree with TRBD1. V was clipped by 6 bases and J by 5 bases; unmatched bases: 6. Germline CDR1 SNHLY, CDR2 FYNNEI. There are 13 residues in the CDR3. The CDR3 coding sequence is TGTGCCAGCAGGGCAGGGGGGTGGACTGAAGCTTTCTTT. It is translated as CASRAGGWTEAFF.

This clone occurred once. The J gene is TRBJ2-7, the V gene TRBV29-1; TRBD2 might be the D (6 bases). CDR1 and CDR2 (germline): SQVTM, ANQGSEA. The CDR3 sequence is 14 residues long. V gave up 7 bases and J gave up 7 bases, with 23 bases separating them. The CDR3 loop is CSAKPASATGEQYF. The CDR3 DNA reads TGCAGCGCCAAACCGGCTAGCGCTACGGGAGAGCAGTACTTC.

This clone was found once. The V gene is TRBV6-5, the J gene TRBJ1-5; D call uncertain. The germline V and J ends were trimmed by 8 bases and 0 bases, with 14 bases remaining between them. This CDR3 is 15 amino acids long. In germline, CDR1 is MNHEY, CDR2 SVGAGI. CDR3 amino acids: CASGPGSYSNQPQHF. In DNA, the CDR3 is TGTGCCAGCGGACCGGGGAGTTATAGCAATCAGCCCCAGCATTTT.